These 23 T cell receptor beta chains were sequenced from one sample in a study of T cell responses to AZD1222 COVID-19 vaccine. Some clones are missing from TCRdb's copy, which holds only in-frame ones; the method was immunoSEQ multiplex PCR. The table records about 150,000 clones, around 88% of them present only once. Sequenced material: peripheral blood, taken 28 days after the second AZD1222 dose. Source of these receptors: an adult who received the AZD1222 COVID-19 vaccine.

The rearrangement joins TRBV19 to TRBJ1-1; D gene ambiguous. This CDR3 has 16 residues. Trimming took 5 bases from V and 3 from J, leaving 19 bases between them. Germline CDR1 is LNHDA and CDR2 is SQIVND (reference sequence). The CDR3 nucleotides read TGTGCCAGTAGTCCCTCCGTGGGCCTGGAACACACTGAAGCTTTCTTT. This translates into CASSPSVGLEHTEAFF.

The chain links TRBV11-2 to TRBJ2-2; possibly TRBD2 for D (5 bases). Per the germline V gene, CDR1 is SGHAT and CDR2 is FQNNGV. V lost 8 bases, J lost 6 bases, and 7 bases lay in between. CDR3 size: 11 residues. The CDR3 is CASSGSGELFF. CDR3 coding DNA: TGTGCCAGCTCGGGGTCCGGGGAGCTGTTTTTT. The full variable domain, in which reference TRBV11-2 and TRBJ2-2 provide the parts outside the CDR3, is EAGVAQSPRYKIIEKRQSVAFWCNPISGHATLYWYQQILGQGPKLLIQFQNNGVVDDSQLPKDRFSAERLKGVDSTLKIQPAKLEDSAVYLCASSGSGELFFGEGSRLTVL.

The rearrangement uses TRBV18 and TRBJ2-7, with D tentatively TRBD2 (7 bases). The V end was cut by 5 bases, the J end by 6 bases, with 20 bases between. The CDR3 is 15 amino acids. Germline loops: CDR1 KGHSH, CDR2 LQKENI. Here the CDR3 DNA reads TGTGCCAGCTCAGTCACTAGGCGGGGGCCCCCCGAGCAGTACTTC. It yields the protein CASSVTRRGPPEQYF.

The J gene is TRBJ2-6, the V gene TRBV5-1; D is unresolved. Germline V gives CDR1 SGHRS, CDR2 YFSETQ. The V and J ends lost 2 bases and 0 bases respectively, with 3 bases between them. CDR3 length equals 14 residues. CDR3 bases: TGCGCCAGCAGCTTTGGCTCTGGGGCCAACGTCCTGACTTTC. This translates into CASSFGSGANVLTF.

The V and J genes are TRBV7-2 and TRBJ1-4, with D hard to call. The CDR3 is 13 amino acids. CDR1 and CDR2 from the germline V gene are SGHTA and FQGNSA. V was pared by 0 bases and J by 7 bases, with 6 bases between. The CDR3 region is CASSLARGEKLFF. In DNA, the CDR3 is TGTGCCAGCAGCTTAGCTCGGGGTGAAAAACTGTTTTTT.

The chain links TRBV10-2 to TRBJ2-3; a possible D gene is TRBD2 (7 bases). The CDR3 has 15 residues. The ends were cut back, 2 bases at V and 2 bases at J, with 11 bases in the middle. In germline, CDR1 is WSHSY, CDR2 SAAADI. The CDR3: CASSEPGGLTDTQYF. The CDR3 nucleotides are TGCGCCAGCAGTGAGCCGGGGGGCCTCACAGATACGCAGTATTTT.

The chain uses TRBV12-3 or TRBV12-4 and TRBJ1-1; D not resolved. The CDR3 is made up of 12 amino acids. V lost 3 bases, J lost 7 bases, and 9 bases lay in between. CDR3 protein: CASSFGGSEAFF. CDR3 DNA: TGTGCCAGCAGTTTCGGAGGGAGTGAAGCTTTCTTT.

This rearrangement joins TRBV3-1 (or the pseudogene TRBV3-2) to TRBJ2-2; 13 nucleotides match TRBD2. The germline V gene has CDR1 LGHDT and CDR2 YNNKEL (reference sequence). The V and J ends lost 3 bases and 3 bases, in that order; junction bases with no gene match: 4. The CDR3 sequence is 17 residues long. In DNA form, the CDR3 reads TGTGCCAGCAGCCAGCCGGGACTAGCGGGATACACCGGGGAGCTGTTTTTT. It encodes CASSQPGLAGYTGELFF.

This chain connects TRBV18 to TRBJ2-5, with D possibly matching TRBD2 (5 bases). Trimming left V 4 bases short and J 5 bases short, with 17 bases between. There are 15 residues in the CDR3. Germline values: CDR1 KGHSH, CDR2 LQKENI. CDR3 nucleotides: TGTGCCAGCTCACTTTCTGGGAGTCTTTGGGAGACCCAGTACTTC. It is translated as CASSLSGSLWETQYF.

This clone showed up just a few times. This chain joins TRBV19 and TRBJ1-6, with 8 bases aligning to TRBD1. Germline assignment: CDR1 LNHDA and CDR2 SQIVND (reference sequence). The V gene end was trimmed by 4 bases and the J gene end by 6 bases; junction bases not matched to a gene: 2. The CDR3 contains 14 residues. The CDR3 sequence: CASSKQGGNSPLHF. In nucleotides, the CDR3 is TGTGCCAGTAGTAAACAGGGGGGTAATTCACCCCTCCACTTT. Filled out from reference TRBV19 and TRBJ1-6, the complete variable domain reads DGGITQSPKYLFRKEGQNVTLSCEQNLNHDAMYWYRQDPGQGLRLIYYSQIVNDFQKGDIAEGYSVSREKKESFPLTVTSAQKNPTAFYLCASSKQGGNSPLHFGNGTRLTVT.

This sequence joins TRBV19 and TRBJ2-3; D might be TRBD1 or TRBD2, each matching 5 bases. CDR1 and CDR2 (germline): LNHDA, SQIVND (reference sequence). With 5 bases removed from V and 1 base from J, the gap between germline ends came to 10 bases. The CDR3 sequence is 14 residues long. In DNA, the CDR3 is TGTGCCAGTAGTTTTCCGGGACGCACAGATACGCAGTATTTT. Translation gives CASSFPGRTDTQYF.

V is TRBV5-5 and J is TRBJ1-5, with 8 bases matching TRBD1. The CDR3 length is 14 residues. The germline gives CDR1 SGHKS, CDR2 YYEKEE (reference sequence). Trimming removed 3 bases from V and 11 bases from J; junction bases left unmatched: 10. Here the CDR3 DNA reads TGTGCCAGCAGCTACGGACAGGGTGAATCGGCCCAGCATTTT. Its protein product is CASSYGQGESAQHF.

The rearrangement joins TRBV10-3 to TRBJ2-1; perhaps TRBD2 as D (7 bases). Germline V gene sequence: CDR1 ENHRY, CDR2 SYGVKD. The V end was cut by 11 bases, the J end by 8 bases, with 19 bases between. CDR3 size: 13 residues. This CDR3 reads CASGGGAVYEQFF. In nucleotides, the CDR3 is TGTGCCTCGGGGGGCGGGGCTGTCTATGAGCAGTTCTTC.

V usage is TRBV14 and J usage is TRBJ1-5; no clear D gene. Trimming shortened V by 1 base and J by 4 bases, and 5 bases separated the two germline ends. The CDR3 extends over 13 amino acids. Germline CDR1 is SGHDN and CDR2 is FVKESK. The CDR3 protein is CASSQAPNQPQHF. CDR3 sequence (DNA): TGTGCCAGCAGCCAAGCTCCGAATCAGCCCCAGCATTTT.

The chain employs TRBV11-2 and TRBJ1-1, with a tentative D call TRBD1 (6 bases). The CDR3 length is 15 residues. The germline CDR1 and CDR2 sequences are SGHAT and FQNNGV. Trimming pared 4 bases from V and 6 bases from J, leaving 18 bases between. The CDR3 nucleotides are TGTGCCAGCAGCTCCCGGACAGACTACGTTCCTGAAGCTTTCTTT. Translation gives CASSSRTDYVPEAFF.

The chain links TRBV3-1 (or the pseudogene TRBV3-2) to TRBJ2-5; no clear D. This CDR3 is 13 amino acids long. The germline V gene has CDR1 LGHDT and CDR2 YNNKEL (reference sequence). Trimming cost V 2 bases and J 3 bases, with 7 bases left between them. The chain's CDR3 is CASSQLPKETQYF. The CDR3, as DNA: TGTGCCAGCAGCCAACTGCCCAAAGAGACCCAGTACTTC.

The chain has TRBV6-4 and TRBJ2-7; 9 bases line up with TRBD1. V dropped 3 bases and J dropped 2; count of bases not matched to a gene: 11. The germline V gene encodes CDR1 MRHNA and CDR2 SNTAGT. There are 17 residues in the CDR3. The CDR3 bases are TGTGCCAGCAGTGAGGTTAATCGAGACAGGGGGACCTACGAGCAGTACTTC. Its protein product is CASSEVNRDRGTYEQYF.

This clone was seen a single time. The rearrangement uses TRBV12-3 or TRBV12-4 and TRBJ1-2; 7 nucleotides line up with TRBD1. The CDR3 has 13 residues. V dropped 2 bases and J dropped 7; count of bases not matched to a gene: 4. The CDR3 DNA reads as TGTGCCAGCAGTTTACACTACAGGGGTGGCTACACCTTC. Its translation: CASSLHYRGGYTF.

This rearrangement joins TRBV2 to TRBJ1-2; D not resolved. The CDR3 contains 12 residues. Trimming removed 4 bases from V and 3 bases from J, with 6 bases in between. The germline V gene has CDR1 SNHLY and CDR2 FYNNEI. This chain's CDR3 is CASSAQDYGYTF. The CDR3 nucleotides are TGTGCCAGCAGTGCCCAGGACTATGGCTACACCTTC.

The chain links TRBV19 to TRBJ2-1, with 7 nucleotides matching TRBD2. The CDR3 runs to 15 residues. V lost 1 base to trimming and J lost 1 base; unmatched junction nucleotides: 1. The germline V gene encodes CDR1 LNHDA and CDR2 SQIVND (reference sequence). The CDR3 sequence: CASSIAGGSYNEQFF. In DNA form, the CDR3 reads TGTGCCAGTAGTATAGCGGGGGGTTCCTACAATGAGCAGTTCTTC.

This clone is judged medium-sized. The DNA of the CDR3 is TGCGCCAGCAGTCCGGGTTTGGCGTATGGCTACACCTTC. It translates to CASSPGLAYGYTF. The rearrangement links TRBV10-2 to TRBJ1-2; no reliable D call. The V end was cut by 5 bases, the J end by 5 bases, with 12 bases between. Germline V gene sequence: CDR1 WSHSY, CDR2 SAAADI. This CDR3 is 13 amino acids long.

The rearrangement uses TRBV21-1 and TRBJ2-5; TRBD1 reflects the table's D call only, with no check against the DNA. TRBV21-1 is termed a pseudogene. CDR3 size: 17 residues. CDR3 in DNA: TGTGCCAGCAGCAAAGTTTCGCAGGTTCACCGCCAAGAGACCCAGTACTTC. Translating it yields CASSKVSQVHRQETQYF.

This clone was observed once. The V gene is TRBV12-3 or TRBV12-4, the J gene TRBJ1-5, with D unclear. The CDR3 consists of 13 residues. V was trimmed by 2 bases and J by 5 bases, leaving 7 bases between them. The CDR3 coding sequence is TGTGCCAGCAGTTTACTCTCGGATCAGCCCCAGCATTTT. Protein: CASSLLSDQPQHF.